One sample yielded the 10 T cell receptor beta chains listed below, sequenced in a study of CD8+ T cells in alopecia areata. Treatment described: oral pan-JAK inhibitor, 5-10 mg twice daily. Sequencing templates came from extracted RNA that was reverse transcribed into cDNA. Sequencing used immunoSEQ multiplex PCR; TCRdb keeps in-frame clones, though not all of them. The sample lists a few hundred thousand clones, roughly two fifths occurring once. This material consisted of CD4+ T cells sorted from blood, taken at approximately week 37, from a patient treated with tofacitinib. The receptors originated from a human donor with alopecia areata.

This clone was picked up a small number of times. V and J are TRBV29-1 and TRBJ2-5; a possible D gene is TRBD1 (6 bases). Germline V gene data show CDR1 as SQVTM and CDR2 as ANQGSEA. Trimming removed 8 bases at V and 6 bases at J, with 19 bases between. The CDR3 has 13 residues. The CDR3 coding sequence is TGCAGCACCAGGGGCGACGGTTTGAAGACCCAGTACTTC. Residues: CSTRGDGLKTQYF.

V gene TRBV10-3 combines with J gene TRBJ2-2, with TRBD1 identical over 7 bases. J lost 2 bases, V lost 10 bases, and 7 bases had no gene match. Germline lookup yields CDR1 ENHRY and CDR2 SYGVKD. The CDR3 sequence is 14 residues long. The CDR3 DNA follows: TGTGCCAACCGCCGGGACAGTAACACCGGGGAGCTGTTTTTT. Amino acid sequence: CANRRDSNTGELFF.

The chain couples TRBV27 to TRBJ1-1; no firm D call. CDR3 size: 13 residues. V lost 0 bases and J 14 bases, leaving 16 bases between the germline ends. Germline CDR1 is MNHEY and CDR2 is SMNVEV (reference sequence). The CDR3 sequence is CASSLSRVAPPFF. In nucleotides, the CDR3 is TGTGCCAGCAGTTTATCGAGGGTGGCACCTCCGTTCTTT.

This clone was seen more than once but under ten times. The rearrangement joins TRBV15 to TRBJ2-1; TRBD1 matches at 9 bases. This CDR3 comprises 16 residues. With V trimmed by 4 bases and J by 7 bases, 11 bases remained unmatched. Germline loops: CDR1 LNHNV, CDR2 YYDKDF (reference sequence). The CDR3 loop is CATSNLGQGIGNEQFF. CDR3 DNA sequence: TGTGCCACCAGCAATCTCGGACAGGGGATTGGTAATGAGCAGTTCTTC. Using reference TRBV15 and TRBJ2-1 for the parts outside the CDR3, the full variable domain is DAMVIQNPRYQVTQFGKPVTLSCSQTLNHNVMYWYQQKSSQAPKLLFHYYDKDFNNEADTPDNFQSRRPNTSFCFLDIRSPGLGDTAMYLCATSNLGQGIGNEQFFGPGTRLTVL.

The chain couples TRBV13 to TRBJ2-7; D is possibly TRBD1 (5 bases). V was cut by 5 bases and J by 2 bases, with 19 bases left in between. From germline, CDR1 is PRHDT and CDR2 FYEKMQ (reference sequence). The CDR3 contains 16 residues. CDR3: CASSGSWGRPPYEQYF. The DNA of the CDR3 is TGTGCCAGCAGCGGTAGTTGGGGCCGGCCCCCCTACGAGCAGTACTTC.

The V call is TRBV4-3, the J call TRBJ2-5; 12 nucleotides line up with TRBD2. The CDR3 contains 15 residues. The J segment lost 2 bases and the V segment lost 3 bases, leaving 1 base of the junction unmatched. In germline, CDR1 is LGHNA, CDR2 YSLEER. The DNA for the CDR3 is TGCGCCAGCAGCCAGGGGACTAGCGGGCAAGAGACCCAGTACTTC. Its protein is CASSQGTSGQETQYF.

The chain's CDR3 is CASRDPAAKNIQYF. The DNA of the CDR3 is TGTGCCAGCAGGGACCCAGCAGCCAAAAACATTCAGTACTTC. This chain connects TRBV2 to TRBJ2-4; D uncertain. Per the germline V gene, CDR1 is SNHLY and CDR2 is FYNNEI. V lost 6 bases, J lost 0 bases, and 9 bases lay in between. The CDR3 covers 14 residues.

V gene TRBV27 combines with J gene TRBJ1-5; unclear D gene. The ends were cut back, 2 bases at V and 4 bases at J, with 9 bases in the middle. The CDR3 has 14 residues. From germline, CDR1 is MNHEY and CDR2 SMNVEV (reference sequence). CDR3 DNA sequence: TGTGCCAGCAGTTTAGCTGGGTGGAATCAGCCCCAGCATTTT. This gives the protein CASSLAGWNQPQHF.

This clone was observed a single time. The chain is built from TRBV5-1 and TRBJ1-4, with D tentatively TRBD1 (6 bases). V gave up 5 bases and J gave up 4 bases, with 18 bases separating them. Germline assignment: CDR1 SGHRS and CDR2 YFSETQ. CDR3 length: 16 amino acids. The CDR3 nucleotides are TGCGCCAGCAGTTCCTCGGGGGACAACCGTAATGAAAAACTGTTTTTT. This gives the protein CASSSSGDNRNEKLFF.

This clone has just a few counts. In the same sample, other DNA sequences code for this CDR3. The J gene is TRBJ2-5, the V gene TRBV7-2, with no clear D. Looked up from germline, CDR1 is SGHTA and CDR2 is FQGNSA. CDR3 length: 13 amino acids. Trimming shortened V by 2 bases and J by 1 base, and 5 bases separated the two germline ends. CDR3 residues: CASSLLGQETQYF. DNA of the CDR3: TGTGCCAGCAGCTTATTGGGCCAAGAGACCCAGTACTTC.